These 9 T cell receptor beta chains were sequenced from one sample in a study of CD8+ T cells in alopecia areata. Sequencing relied on a cDNA template that was reverse transcribed from extracted RNA. TCRdb's copy holds only in-frame clones and misses some; the assay was immunoSEQ multiplex PCR. The sample lists 150,000 or so clones, around 50% occurring once. Source: CD8+ T cells sorted from blood, taken at week 0. These TCRs come from a human donor with alopecia areata.

The table lists this clone with a few counts. This chain joins TRBV19 and TRBJ1-1; TRBD1 agrees at 8 bases. The germline V gene encodes CDR1 LNHDA and CDR2 SQIVND (reference sequence). V gave up 3 bases and J gave up 5 bases; unmatched junction bases: 2. The CDR3 contains 13 residues. The CDR3 sequence is CASSIGQGTEAFF. As DNA, the CDR3 is TGTGCCAGTAGTATCGGACAGGGAACTGAAGCTTTCTTT.

The V gene is TRBV9, the J gene TRBJ1-1; 7 nucleotides match TRBD1. The CDR3 sequence is 15 residues long. V lost 4 bases to trimming and J lost 0 bases; unmatched junction nucleotides: 6. The germline V gene encodes CDR1 SGDLS and CDR2 YYNGEE. The CDR3 loop is CASSSRQGMNTEAFF. The CDR3 DNA is TGTGCCAGCAGCTCCCGACAGGGCATGAACACTGAAGCTTTCTTT.

This rearrangement joins TRBV25-1 to TRBJ2-1, with 11 bases fitting TRBD2. Germline CDR1 and CDR2: MGHDK and SYGVNS. The CDR3 sequence is 15 residues long. The V and J ends lost 4 bases and 4 bases, in that order; junction bases with no gene match: 3. Written as DNA, the CDR3 is TGTGCCAGCAGTGCTTCTAGCGGGGGGTACAATGAGCAGTTCTTC. This gives the protein CASSASSGGYNEQFF.

In nucleotides, the CDR3 is TGTGCCAGCAGCATATGGGACACATCCTACGAGCAGTACTTC. It yields the protein CASSIWDTSYEQYF. V usage is TRBV14 and J usage is TRBJ2-7, with D possibly TRBD1 on 6 matching bases. V shed 5 bases and J shed 1 base, with 12 bases lying between them. The CDR3 runs 14 residues. Germline V gene data show CDR1 as SGHDN and CDR2 as FVKESK.

This clone was counted a single time. The same CDR3 also results from other DNA sequences found in this sample. The rearrangement joins TRBV27 to TRBJ2-6, with D unclear. Germline lookup yields CDR1 MNHEY and CDR2 SMNVEV (reference sequence). The CDR3 has 14 residues. V was trimmed by 5 bases and J by 4 bases, leaving 9 bases between them. In DNA, the CDR3 is TGTGCCAGCAGTCTAGTGGGGGGGGCCAACGTCCTGACTTTC. This gives the protein CASSLVGGANVLTF.

The J gene is TRBJ2-7, the V gene TRBV13, with 9 bases identical to TRBD1. The CDR3 length is 16 residues. Looked up from germline, CDR1 is PRHDT and CDR2 is FYEKMQ (reference sequence). The V and J ends lost 5 bases and 1 base, in that order; junction bases with no gene match: 9. CDR3 region: CASSPPGQGLSYEQYF. The DNA of the CDR3 is TGTGCCAGCAGCCCCCCCGGACAGGGGCTATCCTACGAGCAGTACTTC.

In this sample, this clone turned up a few times. V and J are TRBV10-2 and TRBJ2-7; maybe TRBD1 (5 bases). There are 12 residues in the CDR3. Trimming pared 3 bases from V and 5 bases from J, leaving 8 bases between. Germline values: CDR1 WSHSY, CDR2 SAAADI. The CDR3: CASSDRVDEQYF. DNA for the CDR3: TGCGCCAGCAGTGACAGGGTGGACGAGCAGTACTTC.

The V call is TRBV7-9, the J call TRBJ1-2; D call uncertain. Between the trimmed V and J ends, which lost 5 bases and 3 bases, there was a span of 10 bases. The CDR3 is made up of 13 amino acids. The germline CDR1 and CDR2 sequences are SEHNR and FQNEAQ (reference sequence). The CDR3 sequence: CASSPRADYGYTF. The CDR3 DNA reads TGTGCCAGCAGCCCCCGGGCAGACTATGGCTACACCTTC.

The J gene is TRBJ1-4, the V gene TRBV30; tentatively, D is TRBD1 (5 bases). With 2 bases removed from V and 7 bases from J, the gap between germline ends came to 20 bases. This CDR3 contains 16 residues. Germline V gene lookup returns CDR1 GTSNPN and CDR2 SVGIG (reference sequence). CDR3 protein: CAWSLNPGDQGEKLFF. CDR3 in DNA: TGTGCCTGGAGTCTAAACCCCGGGGACCAAGGTGAAAAACTGTTTTTT. Together with reference TRBV30 and TRBJ1-4, the CDR3 gives the full variable domain: SQTIHQWPATLVQPVGSPLSLECTVEGTSNPNLYWYRQAAGRGLQLLFYSVGIGQISSEVPQNLSASRPQDRQFILSSKKLLLSDSGFYLCAWSLNPGDQGEKLFFGSGTQLSVL.